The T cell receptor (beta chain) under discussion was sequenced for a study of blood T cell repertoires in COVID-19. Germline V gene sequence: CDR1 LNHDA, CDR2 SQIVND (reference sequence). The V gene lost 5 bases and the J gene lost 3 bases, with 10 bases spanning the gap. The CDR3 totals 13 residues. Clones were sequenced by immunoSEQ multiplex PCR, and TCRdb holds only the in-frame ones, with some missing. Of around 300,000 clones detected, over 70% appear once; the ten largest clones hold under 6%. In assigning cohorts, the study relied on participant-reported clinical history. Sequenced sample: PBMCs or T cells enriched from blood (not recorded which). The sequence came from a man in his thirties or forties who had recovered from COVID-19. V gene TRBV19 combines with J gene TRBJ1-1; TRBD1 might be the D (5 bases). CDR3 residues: CASSGDSYTEAFF. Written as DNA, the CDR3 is TGTGCCAGTAGTGGCGACAGTTACACTGAAGCTTTCTTT.